Shown below are 12 T cell receptor beta chains from a single sample sequenced in a study of tissue T cells after allogeneic stem cell transplantation. Assay used: immunoSEQ multiplex PCR; TCRdb lists only in-frame clones, some missing. Found here are some 22,000 clones, approximately 69% of them singletons; the top ten hold roughly 0.38%. The sample was blood. The receptors originated from a female BALB/c mouse in good health. For this strain, the MHC haplotype corresponds to H2-d.

With respect to this clone: Genes here carry mouse names. The read comes to an end 1 residue before the CDR3 does, leaving the germline J gene to fill in the end. J is TRBJ1-5 and V is TRBV5; D is unresolved. The germline gives CDR1 LGHNA, CDR2 YNLKQL (reference sequence). V lost 0 bases and J 0 bases, leaving 6 bases between the germline ends. This CDR3 comprises 15 residues. The CDR3 bases that were read are TGTGCCAGCAGCCAAGACAGTTATAACAACCAGGCTCCGCTT. Protein sequence: CASSQDSYNNQAPL. The CDR3 in full is CASSQDSYNNQAPLF.

This clone occurred once. These gene names are mouse names. CDR3 bases read: TGTGCCTGGAGTCTGCAGGACTTGCAAGACACCCAGTAC. This sequence encodes CAWSLQDLQDTQY. The entire CDR3 protein reads CAWSLQDLQDTQYF. This chain links TRBV31 with TRBJ2-5; D perhaps matches TRBD2 (5 bases). The read is 1 residue too short to cover the CDR3 end, so that end is filled in from the germline J gene. Germline V gene sequence: CDR1 GKSSPN, CDR2 SITVG. This CDR3 comprises 14 residues. Deletions cut 0 bases from V and 3 bases from J, with 10 bases between.

A remark on this clone: These gene names are mouse names. The CDR3 goes on 1 residue after the read ends, and that part is filled in from the germline J gene. This sequence joins TRBV1 and TRBJ2-4, with 9 bases aligning to TRBD2. V gave up 6 bases and J gave up 6 bases; unmatched junction bases: 4. There are 13 residues in the CDR3. Germline V gene lookup returns CDR1 NSQYPW and CDR2 LRSPGD (reference sequence). This CDR3 is CTCRDWGWNTLYF. The CDR3 DNA, read in part, is TGCACCTGCAGAGACTGGGGGTGGAACACCTTGTAC.

This clone was picked up a small number of times. Gene names and germline refer to mouse. The CDR3 is cut off 1 residue early in the read; its end comes from the germline J gene. This chain uses TRBV13-1 with TRBJ2-5; the match to TRBD1 covers 9 bases. CDR1 NSHNY and CDR2 SYGAGN come from the germline V gene. With 3 bases clipped from V and 5 bases from J, the junction kept 4 bases outside the gene matches. The CDR3 has 14 amino acids. CDR3 sequence reads: CASSATGGADTQYF. The CDR3 bases that were read are TGTGCCAGCAGTGCAACAGGGGGCGCAGACACCCAGTAC.

Concerning this clone: The listed genes are named as in mouse. The read terminates 1 residue before the CDR3 end, so the remaining end is supplied by the germline J gene. The gene calls are TRBV13-1 and TRBJ2-4; 9 bases fit TRBD2. In germline, CDR1 is NSHNY, CDR2 SYGAGN. This CDR3 has 13 residues. With V trimmed by 3 bases and J by 4 bases, 0 bases remained unmatched. CDR3 sequence: CASSGTGENTLYF. The sequenced CDR3 bases are TGTGCCAGCAGTGGGACTGGGGAAAACACCTTGTAC.

This clone has more than one count but fewer than ten. Gene labels here are mouse ones. The CDR3 extends 1 residue past the end of the read, so its final part is completed from the germline J gene. This chain joins TRBV20 and TRBJ1-3; no definite D call. The germline V gene has CDR1 GFQATS and CDR2 STVNSAI. The CDR3 covers 14 residues. The V and J ends lost 0 bases and 0 bases respectively, with 6 bases between them. The CDR3 reads CGARERSSGNTLYF. The part of the CDR3 DNA that was read is TGTGGTGCTAGGGAGAGGAGTTCTGGAAATACGCTCTAT. Complete variable domain (other parts from reference TRBV20 and TRBJ1-3): GALVYQYPRRTICKSGTSMRMECQAVGFQATSVAWYRQSPQKTFELIALSTVNSAIKYEQNFTQEKFPISHPNLSFSSMTVLNAYLEDRGLYLCGARERSSGNTLYFGEGSRLIVV.

About this clone itself: Gene names follow the mouse nomenclature. The read is 1 residue too short to cover the CDR3 end, so that end is filled in from the germline J gene. J is TRBJ2-7 and V is TRBV23; TRBD2 is the table's D call, not checked against the DNA. The CDR3 has 13 amino acids. Germline loops: CDR1 KGHTA, CDR2 FQNQQP. This chain's CDR3 is CPAVNLGDYEQYF. The covered CDR3 bases are TGCCCAGCAGTCAATCTGGGGGACTATGAACAGTAC.

On this clone itself: Mouse names are used for the genes. The read finishes 1 residue shy of the CDR3 end, and the germline J gene is used to complete it. The rearrangement joins TRBV31 to TRBJ1-1; D gene ambiguous. Germline V gene sequence: CDR1 GKSSPN, CDR2 SITVG. This CDR3 comprises 13 residues. V gave up 0 bases and J gave up 0 bases, with 5 bases separating them. The DNA read from the CDR3 is TGTGCCTGGAGTCTGACAACAAACACAGAAGTCTTC. Translation: CAWSLTTNTEVF. The CDR3 in its entirety is CAWSLTTNTEVFF.

To note about this clone: Gene and germline names: mouse. Read sequence stops 1 residue before the CDR3 end, and the germline J gene provides the missing end. The chain is built from TRBV3 and TRBJ1-3; no clear D gene. Germline CDR1 and CDR2: SNHLY and FYNGKV (reference sequence). Between the trimmed V and J ends, which lost 2 bases and 0 bases, there was a span of 5 bases. The CDR3 runs to 14 residues. CDR3 sequence: CASSLTNSGNTLYF. The CDR3 DNA, read in part, is TGTGCCAGCAGCTTAACAAATTCTGGAAATACGCTCTAT.

On this clone: Any gene name here is a mouse gene name. The read stops 1 residue short of the end of the CDR3; the missing end is completed from the germline J gene. J is TRBJ2-7 and V is TRBV13-3; D is perhaps TRBD1 (5 bases). CDR1 and CDR2 from the germline V gene are NNHDY and SYVADS. Trimming removed 3 bases at V and 1 base at J, with 8 bases between. This CDR3 is 13 amino acids long. The part of the CDR3 DNA that was read is TGTGCCAGCAGTGGACGACAGTCCTATGAACAGTAC. This encodes CASSGRQSYEQY. The CDR3 as a whole reads CASSGRQSYEQYF.

This clone was seen a single time. The genes are named according to mouse. Read coverage stops 1 residue before the CDR3 terminus; the germline J gene supplies the remainder. The chain combines TRBV4 with TRBJ2-5, with D possibly TRBD1 on 5 matching bases. This CDR3 contains 15 residues. Germline V gene data show CDR1 as LGHDT and CDR2 as YNNKQL (reference sequence). V was cut by 6 bases and J by 0 bases, with 13 bases left in between. The CDR3 spells CASSLRTKNQDTQYF. The covered CDR3 bases are TGTGCCAGCAGTCTTCGGACAAAAAACCAAGACACCCAGTAC.

Note on this clone: Here the gene names and germline are mouse. The read is 1 residue too short to cover the CDR3 end, so that end is filled in from the germline J gene. This sequence joins TRBV29 and TRBJ1-5; 9 bases are a match to TRBD1. The CDR3 has 12 residues. CDR1 is MSHET and CDR2 is SYDVDS in the germline V gene. Trimming at V came to 5 bases and at J to 9 bases, leaving 2 bases not matched to a gene. CDR3 DNA (partial): TGTGCTAGCAGTGGACAGGGGAGGGCTCCGCTT. Encoded protein: CASSGQGRAPL. The whole CDR3 sequence is CASSGQGRAPLF.